The entry below gives a single T cell receptor (beta chain) sequence along with its context. Its antigen is not known. The sample originates from a study of cytomegalovirus exposure and HLA in healthy donors. At the level of the study: Of roughly 400 genotyped donors, more than 65% grouped in the Caucasian-associated ancestry cluster.

Study-wide findings and caveats: An observed cluster of highly shared sequence variants was recorded as a likely sequencing artifact.

Primers for the PCR totalled 60 Vbeta and 13 Jbeta. As handled by the study authors: An analysis that came later counted roughly 80 million unique TCR beta chains, some 11 million shared. Data came from immunoSEQ multiplex PCR; TCRdb stores just in-frame clones and leaves some out. The DNA was the basis for D and trimming; V, J and clone size are from that table. There are around 170,000 clones in the sample; around 80% occur only once, and 1.5% to 2% lies in the top ten. Healthy donors of bone marrow made up the group. From germline, CDR1 is SGHNT and CDR2 YENEEA. The length of the CDR3 is 15 residues. With V trimmed by 1 base and J by 6 bases, 5 bases remained unmatched.

Source material: PBMCs. This chain uses TRBV11-3 with TRBJ2-1; TRBD2 matches 8 bases. This sequence originates from a man younger than 35 in good health and CMV-seronegative. CDR3 sequence: CASSLAGGPGNEQFF. For the CDR3, the DNA is TGTGCCAGCAGCTTAGCGGGAGGGCCAGGCAATGAGCAGTTCTTC.